This T cell receptor beta chain was obtained from a study of control samples from healthy donors and cancer patients. The CDR3 is made up of 14 amino acids. Trimming left V 3 bases short and J 2 bases short, with 10 bases between. Germline-derived CDR1 and CDR2 are SGHAT and FQNNGV. The data were produced by immunoSEQ multiplex PCR, yet TCRdb's version contains in-frame clones alone and is incomplete. Of about 150,000 clones listed, 85% to 95% are singletons. Sequencing used blood. The sequence came from a man aged 35 to 55 in good health. V usage is TRBV11-2 and J usage is TRBJ2-5; D not certain. The CDR3 loop is CASSLWRWQETQYF. The DNA of the CDR3 is TGTGCCAGCAGCTTGTGGCGTTGGCAAGAGACCCAGTACTTC.